This T cell receptor beta chain was documented in a study of human T cells and chemical hapten exposure. Study-wide results and caveats: No alteration of TCRs above 1 in 1000 frequency was seen with DPC sensitization.

MiXCR, applied by TCRdb to the RACE reads, yields one record per CDR3 protein. The sample contains about 380,000 distinct CDR3 sequences, 4.5% to 6% of which appear only once. The time point denotes: pre-sensitization, week 0. Documented treatment: therapeutic diphenylcyclopropenone sensitization with weekly scalp DPC. The CDR3 consists of 14 residues. The V end was cut by 1 base, the J end by 2 bases, with 12 bases between. Looked up from germline, CDR1 is DFQATT and CDR2 is SNEGSKA (reference sequence). This clonotype was counted a few times. Its matching antigen is unknown. The clonotype was recovered from a woman aged 45-59 years with alopecia areata. Some clones in this sample may be carry-over from other donors' samples. The sequenced sample was whole blood, obtained in connection with sensitization to the hapten diphenylcyclopropenone (DPC). The gene calls are TRBV20-1 and TRBJ2-7; D not resolved. CDR3 sequence: CSARAARTPYEQYF. The CDR3 DNA reads TGCAGTGCTAGAGCGGCCAGAACCCCCTACGAGCAGTACTTC.